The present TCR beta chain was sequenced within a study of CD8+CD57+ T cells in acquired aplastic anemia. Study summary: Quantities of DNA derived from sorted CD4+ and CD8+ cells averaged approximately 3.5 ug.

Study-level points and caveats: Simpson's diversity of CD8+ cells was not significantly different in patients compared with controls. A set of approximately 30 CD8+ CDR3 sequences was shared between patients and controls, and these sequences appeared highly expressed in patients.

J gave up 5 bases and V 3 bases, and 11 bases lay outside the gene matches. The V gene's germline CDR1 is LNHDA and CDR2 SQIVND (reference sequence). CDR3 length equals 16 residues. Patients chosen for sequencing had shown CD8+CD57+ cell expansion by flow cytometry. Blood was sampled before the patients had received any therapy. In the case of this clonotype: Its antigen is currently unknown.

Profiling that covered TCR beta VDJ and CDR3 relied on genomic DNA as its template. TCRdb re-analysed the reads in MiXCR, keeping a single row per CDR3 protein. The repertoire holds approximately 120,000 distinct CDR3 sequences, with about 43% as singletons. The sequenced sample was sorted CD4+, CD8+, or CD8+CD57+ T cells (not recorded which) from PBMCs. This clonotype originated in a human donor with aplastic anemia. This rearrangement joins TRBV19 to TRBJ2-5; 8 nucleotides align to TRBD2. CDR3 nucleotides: TGTGCCAGTAGTATGGAAGCGGCGGGGGGAGGGGAGACCCAGTACTTC. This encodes CASSMEAAGGGETQYF.